This T cell receptor beta chain was sequenced during a study of blood T cell repertoires in COVID-19. Study context: The United States, Italy and Spain provided the acute and convalescent COVID-19 samples. Nucleic acid was either cDNA or gDNA, and it came from T cells, B-cell-depleted T cells, or PBMCs.

Participants were placed into cohorts based on the clinical history they reported. Shortly before study entry, within 2 weeks, exposed participants had met a COVID-19 case. Germline V gene data show CDR1 as SEHNR and CDR2 as FQNEAQ (reference sequence). This CDR3 contains 12 residues. V was pared by 5 bases and J by 8 bases, with 12 bases between. Clones were read by immunoSEQ multiplex PCR, and TCRdb kept only the in-frame ones, dropping some. This table holds about 150,000 clones, about nine tenths found once. This chain joins TRBV7-9 and TRBJ1-1; D might be TRBD1 (6 bases). Sequenced material: PBMCs or T cells enriched from blood (not recorded which). This TCR was sampled from a woman between 40 and 50 years old who had been exposed to COVID-19. The CDR3 spells CASSQSTGEAFF. DNA for the CDR3: TGTGCCAGCAGCCAGTCAACAGGGGAAGCTTTCTTT.